Listed below are T cell receptor beta chains from one sample, sequenced in a study of blood T cells in healthy people across ages. TCRdb re-derived calls from the 5' RACE reads in MiXCR, one entry per CDR3 protein. Altogether about 290,000 distinct CDR3 sequences are present, 27% being singletons, with the ten largest covering 25% to 30%. The sample was blood. Source of these receptors: a woman in her sixties or seventies in good health. The CDR3 runs from the conserved cysteine through the conserved F or W. Expanded clones are given a class, and other clones once, few, many or no size at all.

size	V	J	CDR3
.	TRBV7-6	TRBJ1-4	CASSWGMPDHEKLFF
few	TRBV6-5	TRBJ2-5	CASSSHAGGNQETQYF
few	TRBV24-1	TRBJ1-3	CATRRTVIPSRDSGNTIYF
once	TRBV20-1	TRBJ2-7	CSAGSGGAYYEQYF
.	TRBV6-2/TRBV6-3	TRBJ2-7	CASSYTWDPPVYEQYF
.	TRBV5-1	TRBJ2-2	CASRSGQGNTGELFF
.	TRBV6-6	TRBJ1-4	CASSYSGVNEKLFF
.	TRBV24-1	TRBJ2-5	CATSDRGGGQETQYF
many	TRBV4-2	TRBJ2-5	CASSQIPSGLGETQYF
many	TRBV6-2/TRBV6-3	TRBJ2-1	CASSYNLAGSDEQFF
few	TRBV12-3/TRBV12-4	TRBJ1-2	CASSFLTVYGYTF
few	TRBV6-1	TRBJ2-5	CAGSEVPETQYF
.	TRBV28	TRBJ2-7	CASSPRVEQYF
.	TRBV25-1	TRBJ2-5	CASSDGFMTQETQYF
many	TRBV9	TRBJ2-5	CASSASGRETQYF
.	TRBV7-9	TRBJ1-4	CASSPHLPSEKLFF